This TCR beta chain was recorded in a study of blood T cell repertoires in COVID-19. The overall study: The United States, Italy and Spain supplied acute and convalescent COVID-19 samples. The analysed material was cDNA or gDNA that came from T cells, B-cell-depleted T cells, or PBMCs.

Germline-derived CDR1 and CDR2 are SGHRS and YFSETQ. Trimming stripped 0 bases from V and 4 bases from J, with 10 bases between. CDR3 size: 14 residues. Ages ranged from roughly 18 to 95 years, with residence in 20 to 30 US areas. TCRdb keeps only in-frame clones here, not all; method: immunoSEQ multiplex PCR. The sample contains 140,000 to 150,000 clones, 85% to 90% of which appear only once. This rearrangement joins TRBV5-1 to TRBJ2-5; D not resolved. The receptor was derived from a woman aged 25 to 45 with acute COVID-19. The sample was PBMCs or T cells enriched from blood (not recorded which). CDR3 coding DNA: TGCGCCAGCAGCTTGGGCGTTACGGGAGAGACCCAGTACTTC. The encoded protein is CASSLGVTGETQYF.